Here is one T cell receptor beta chain with its context. Treatment noted: about 20 received Ad26.COV2.S at low or high dose, single or two shots; about 5 received placebo; per-sample allocation not given. Sampling occurred on day 63 after the first vaccine or placebo injection. The donor's status was that of an adult aged 18-55 years in Boston. The data are from a study of Ad26.COV2.S vaccination and SARS-CoV-2 variants. Clones were read by immunoSEQ multiplex PCR, and TCRdb kept only the in-frame ones, dropping some. The sample includes around 450,000 clones, approximately 89% seen only once; the top ten take about 2.5%. V was pared by 5 bases and J by 3 bases, with 14 bases between. The CDR3 consists of 14 residues. Per the germline V gene, CDR1 is SGDLS and CDR2 is YYNGEE.

The chain is built from TRBV9 and TRBJ1-2; D remains ambiguous. Here the sequenced sample was peripheral blood, taken in a trial of Ad26.COV2.S vaccine versus placebo. The clonotype was recovered from a person aged 18-60 years who received the Ad26.COV2.S COVID-19 vaccine or a placebo. The CDR3 bases are TGTGCCAGCAGACGAAGCGACATCCACTATGGCTACACCTTC. This gives the protein CASRRSDIHYGYTF.